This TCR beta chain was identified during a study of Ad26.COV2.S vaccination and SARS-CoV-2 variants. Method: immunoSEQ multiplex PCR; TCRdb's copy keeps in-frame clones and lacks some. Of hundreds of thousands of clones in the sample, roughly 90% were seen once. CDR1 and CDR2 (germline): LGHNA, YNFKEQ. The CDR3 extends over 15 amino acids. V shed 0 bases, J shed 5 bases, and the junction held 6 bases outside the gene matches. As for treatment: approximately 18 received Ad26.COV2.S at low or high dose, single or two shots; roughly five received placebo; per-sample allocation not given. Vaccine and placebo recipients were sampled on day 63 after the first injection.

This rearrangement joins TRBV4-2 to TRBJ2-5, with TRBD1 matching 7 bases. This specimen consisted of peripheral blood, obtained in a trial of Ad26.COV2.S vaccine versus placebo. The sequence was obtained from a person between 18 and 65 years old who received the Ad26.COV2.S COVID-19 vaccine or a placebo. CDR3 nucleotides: TGTGCCAGCAGCCAAGAATACAGGGGCTATGAGACCCAGTACTTC. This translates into CASSQEYRGYETQYF.